In this sample, the clone carrying this TCR beta chain turned up many times. Its antigen is unknown. These data are taken from a study of Graves' ophthalmopathy and Graves' hyperthyroidism. The study's findings and limits: Discrimination between ophthalmopathy and stable hyperthyroidism by a 13-signature model showed 87.88% sensitivity and about 80% specificity. With a specificity of 72.22% and a sensitivity of 70% to 71%, the model predicted ophthalmopathy progression. The authors also found most expanded thyroid clonotypes above 0.001 frequency in blood.

Using RNA transcripts, the TCR beta CDR3 regions were amplified. An initial RT-PCR round employing HTBI primers preceded a second-round multiplex PCR. MiXCR was run by TCRdb on the multiplex PCR reads, yielding one entry per CDR3 protein. The profile shows 680,000 or so distinct CDR3 sequences, 22% of them singletons. CDR1 and CDR2 from the germline V gene are GTSNPN and SVGIG (reference sequence). The CDR3 has 14 residues. Deletions cut 1 base from V and 5 bases from J, with 14 bases between. Hyperthyroidism was considered stable when no ophthalmopathy appeared within 18 months of follow-up. This receptor was taken from a woman between 18 and 30 years old with stable Graves' hyperthyroidism. Some clones in this sample may be carry-over from other donors' samples. Sequenced material: peripheral blood. The chain couples TRBV30 to TRBJ2-5, with D hard to call. CDR3 DNA: TGTGCCTGGAGTGAGAACTTTCGTGGGGAGACCCAGTACTTC. Protein sequence: CAWSENFRGETQYF.